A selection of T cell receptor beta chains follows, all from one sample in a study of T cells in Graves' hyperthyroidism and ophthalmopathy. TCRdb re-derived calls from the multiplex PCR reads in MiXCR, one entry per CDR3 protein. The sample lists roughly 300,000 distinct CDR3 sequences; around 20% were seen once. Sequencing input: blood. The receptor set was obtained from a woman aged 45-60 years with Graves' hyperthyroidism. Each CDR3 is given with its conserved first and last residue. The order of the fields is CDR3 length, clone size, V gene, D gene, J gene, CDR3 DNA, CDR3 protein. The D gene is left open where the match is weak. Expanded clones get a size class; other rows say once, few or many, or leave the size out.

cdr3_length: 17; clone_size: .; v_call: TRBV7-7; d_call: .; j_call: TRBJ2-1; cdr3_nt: TGTGCCAGCAGCCTAGGCGGGGGCCGCAAAGGAAACAATGAGCAGTTCTTC; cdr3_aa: CASSLGGGRKGNNEQFF
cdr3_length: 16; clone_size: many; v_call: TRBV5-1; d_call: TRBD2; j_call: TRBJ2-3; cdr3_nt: TGCGCCAGCAGCGCGGGACTAGCGGGAGGGCCCGATACGCAGTATTTT; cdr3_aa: CASSAGLAGGPDTQYF
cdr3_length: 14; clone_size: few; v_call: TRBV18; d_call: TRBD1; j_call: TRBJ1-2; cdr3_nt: TGTGCCAGCTCACCTAAGGGACAGGACTATGGCTACACCTTC; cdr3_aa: CASSPKGQDYGYTF
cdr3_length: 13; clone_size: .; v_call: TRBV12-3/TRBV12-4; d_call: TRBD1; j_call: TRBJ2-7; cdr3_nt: TGTGCCAGCAGGACAGGGTACCCCTACGAGCAGTACTTC; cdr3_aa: CASRTGYPYEQYF
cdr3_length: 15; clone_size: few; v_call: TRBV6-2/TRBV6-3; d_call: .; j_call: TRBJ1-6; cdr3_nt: TGTGCCAGCAGTTACTCCGGGACCTCGGATTCACCCCTCCACTTT; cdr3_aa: CASSYSGTSDSPLHF
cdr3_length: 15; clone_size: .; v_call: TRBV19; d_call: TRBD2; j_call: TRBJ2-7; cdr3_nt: TGTGCCAGTAGTGGGACTAGCGGGAAGACCTACGAGCAGTACTTC; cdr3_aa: CASSGTSGKTYEQYF
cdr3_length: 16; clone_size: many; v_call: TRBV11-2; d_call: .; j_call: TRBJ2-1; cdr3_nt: TGTGCCAGCAGCTCCTCGCGTAGGGGGAAGGACAATGAGCAGTTCTTC; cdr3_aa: CASSSSRRGKDNEQFF
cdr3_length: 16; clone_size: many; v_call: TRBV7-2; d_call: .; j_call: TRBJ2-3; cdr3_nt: TGTGCCAGCAGCTTAAGGTTTGACGGATCCACAGATACGCAGTATTTT; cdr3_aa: CASSLRFDGSTDTQYF
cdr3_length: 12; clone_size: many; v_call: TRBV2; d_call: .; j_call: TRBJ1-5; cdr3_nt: TGTGCCAGCAGTGAAGACGTTCAGCCCCAGCATTTT; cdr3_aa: CASSEDVQPQHF
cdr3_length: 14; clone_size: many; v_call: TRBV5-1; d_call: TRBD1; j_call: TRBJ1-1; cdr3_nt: TGCGCCAGCAGCTCAGGGGGAAGCGGCACTGAAGCTTTCTTT; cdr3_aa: CASSSGGSGTEAFF
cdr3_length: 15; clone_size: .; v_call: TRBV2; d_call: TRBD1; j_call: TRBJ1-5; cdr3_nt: TGTGCCAGCACTTTCCAGGGGGGCAACAATCAGCCCCAGCATTTT; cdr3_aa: CASTFQGGNNQPQHF